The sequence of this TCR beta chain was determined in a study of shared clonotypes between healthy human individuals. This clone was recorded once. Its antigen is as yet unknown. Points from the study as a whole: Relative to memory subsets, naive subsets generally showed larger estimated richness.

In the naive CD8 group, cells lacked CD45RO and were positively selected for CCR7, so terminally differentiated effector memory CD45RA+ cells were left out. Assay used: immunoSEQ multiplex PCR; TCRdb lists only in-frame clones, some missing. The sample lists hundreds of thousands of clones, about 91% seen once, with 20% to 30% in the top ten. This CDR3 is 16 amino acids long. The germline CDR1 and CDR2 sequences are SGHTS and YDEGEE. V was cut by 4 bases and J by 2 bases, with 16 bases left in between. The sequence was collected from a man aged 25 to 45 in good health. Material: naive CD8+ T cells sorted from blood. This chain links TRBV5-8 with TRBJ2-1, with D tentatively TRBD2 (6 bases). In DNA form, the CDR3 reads TGTGCCAGCAGCAAAAGACTAGTAGGGACCTACAATGAGCAGTTCTTC. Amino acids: CASSKRLVGTYNEQFF.